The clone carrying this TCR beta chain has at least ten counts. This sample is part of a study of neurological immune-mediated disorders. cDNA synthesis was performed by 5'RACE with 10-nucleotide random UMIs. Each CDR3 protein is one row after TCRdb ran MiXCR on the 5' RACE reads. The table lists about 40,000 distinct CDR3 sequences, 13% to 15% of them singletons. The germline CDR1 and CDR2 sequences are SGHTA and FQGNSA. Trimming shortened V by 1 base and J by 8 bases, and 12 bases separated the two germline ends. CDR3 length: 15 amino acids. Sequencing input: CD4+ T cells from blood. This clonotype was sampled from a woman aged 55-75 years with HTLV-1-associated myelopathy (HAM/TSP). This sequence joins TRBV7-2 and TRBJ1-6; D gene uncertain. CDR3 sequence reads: CASSLEGGGYSPLHF. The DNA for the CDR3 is TGTGCCAGCAGCTTAGAGGGCGGAGGTTATTCACCCCTCCACTTT.